The rows below give T cell receptor beta chains drawn from one sample of a study of PD-L1 blockade in urothelial cancer. Profiling relied on immunoSEQ multiplex PCR, and the TCRdb table lists in-frame clones only, not all of them. The sample lists about 40,000 clones, more than 75% occurring once. The specimen comprised PBMCs, sampled around atezolizumab (anti-PD-L1) treatment. The source is a man between 65 and 85 years old with urothelial cancer. CDR3s include the opening cysteine and the closing phenylalanine or tryptophan. Each record gives: CDR3 DNA, CDR3 protein, clone size, J gene, D gene, V gene. D genes are given only for firm matches. Expanded clones get a size class; other rows say once, few or many, or leave the size out.

TGTGCCAGCAGCTCAGGGGGTAGACGAACCTACGAGCAGTACTTC CASSSGGRRTYEQYF - TRBJ2-7 TRBD1 TRBV5-8
TGTGCCAGCAGCGCAAGAGAGACTAGCGGGAGTGAGACCCAGTACTTC CASSARETSGSETQYF - TRBJ2-5 TRBD2 TRBV7-9
TGTGCCAGCAGCTCGATTAGACAGCAAGAGACCCAGTACTTC CASSSIRQQETQYF - TRBJ2-5 - TRBV7-2
TGTGCCAGCAGTTACCAGGACAAAGAGCAGTTCTTC CASSYQDKEQFF - TRBJ2-1 - TRBV6-5
TGCAGTGCTGCGGACAGGGACGAGCAGTACTTC CSAADRDEQYF - TRBJ2-7 TRBD1 TRBV20-1
TGTGCCAGCAGCATCGGGAGCCCCCCAAACACTGAAGCTTTCTTT CASSIGSPPNTEAFF few TRBJ1-1 - TRBV6-6
TGCGCCAGCAGCTTGGGACTAGCGGAGAACAATGAGCAGTTCTTC CASSLGLAENNEQFF few TRBJ2-1 TRBD2 TRBV5-1
TGCGCCAGCAGCGACGTCAGGGAGAACACTGAAGCTTTCTTT CASSDVRENTEAFF - TRBJ1-1 - TRBV5-1
TGTGCCAGTAGATTTTCCGGGACAGGGAATCAGCCCCAGCATTTT CASRFSGTGNQPQHF once TRBJ1-5 TRBD1 TRBV19
TGCGCCAGCAGCTTGGCGGGTTACGACTACGAGCAGTACTTC CASSLAGYDYEQYF - TRBJ2-7 - TRBV5-1
TGTGCCACCCTGACAGATGCTTATGGCTACACCTTC CATLTDAYGYTF - TRBJ1-2 - TRBV6-6
TGCGCCAGCAGTGAGTCGACTGCCGGCACCATATATTTT CASSESTAGTIYF - TRBJ1-3 - TRBV10-2
TGTGCCACCAGCAGAGTCCAGACACCCAAAGAGACCCAGTACTTC CATSRVQTPKETQYF - TRBJ2-5 - TRBV15
TGCGCCAGCAGTGACAGCCCTAGCGGGTACAATGAGCAGTTCTTC CASSDSPSGYNEQFF - TRBJ2-1 TRBD2 TRBV10-1
TGTGCCTGGAGTAGAGGTTTGGGTGCTTTCTTT CAWSRGLGAFF few TRBJ1-1 - TRBV30
TGCGCCAGCAGCTGGCGACAGGGGACGGGCACTGAAGCTTTCTTT CASSWRQGTGTEAFF once TRBJ1-1 TRBD1 TRBV5-1
TGTGCCAGCAGTTACTCTTCCGGGACAGGGGGCGATGGCTACACCTTC CASSYSSGTGGDGYTF - TRBJ1-2 TRBD1 TRBV6-5
TGTGCCATCAGGGGACTCGCGAACACCGGGGAGCTGTTTTTT CAIRGLANTGELFF - TRBJ2-2 - TRBV10-3
TGTGCCAGCAGTTCTATCCTTAGCGGGTCTGAGCAGTTCTTC CASSSILSGSEQFF once TRBJ2-1 TRBD2 TRBV7-2
TGTGCCAGCAGCCCCCGGGGGAGAGGTGAGACCCAGTACTTC CASSPRGRGETQYF - TRBJ2-5 - TRBV6-5
TGCAGCGCCATTCGGACAGTTGGAAACACCATATATTTT CSAIRTVGNTIYF - TRBJ1-3 - TRBV29-1
TGTGCCAGCAGTTACGGACTACGGACGGAACAACCGTTCTTC CASSYGLRTEQPFF - TRBJ2-1 - TRBV6-6
TGTGCCACCAGCAGATTCTCCATGCTAGCGGGAGGCGAGCAGTACTTC CATSRFSMLAGGEQYF - TRBJ2-7 TRBD2 TRBV15
TGTGCCAGCAGTTACTCCGGGACAGATAATGAAAAACTGTTTTTT CASSYSGTDNEKLFF - TRBJ1-4 TRBD1 TRBV6-5
TGTGCCTGGAGTGTACTAGGGGTAGCGGATGAGCAGTTCTTC CAWSVLGVADEQFF - TRBJ2-1 - TRBV30
TGTGCCAGCAGGCAACACATTGCAACTAATGAAAAACTGTTTTTT CASRQHIATNEKLFF - TRBJ1-4 - TRBV28
TGTGCCAGCAGCCCTAGACAGGGGAGGGAGACCCAGTACTTC CASSPRQGRETQYF - TRBJ2-5 TRBD1 TRBV6-1
TGTGCCAGCTCTCTAGCGGGAGGTACCGGGGAGCTGTTTTTT CASSLAGGTGELFF - TRBJ2-2 TRBD2 TRBV6-1
TGTGCCAGCAGTTCGACAGGGGGCGCGTCCTACAATGAGCAGTTCTTC CASSSTGGASYNEQFF - TRBJ2-1 TRBD1 TRBV28
TGTGCCAGCGGCCGGGAAAGATCGGACACTGAAGCTTTCTTT CASGRERSDTEAFF once TRBJ1-1 - TRBV2
TGTGCCAGCAGTGCTGGGGCGGGCAGGGGGCGGGCCGAGCAGTACTTC CASSAGAGRGRAEQYF - TRBJ2-7 TRBD1 TRBV2
TGTGCCATCTCAGACAGGGGGCGGCGGACTGAAGCTTTCTTT CAISDRGRRTEAFF - TRBJ1-1 TRBD1 TRBV19
TGTGCCAGCAGCCCGTCGGGGAATAGCAATCAGCCCCAGCATTTT CASSPSGNSNQPQHF - TRBJ1-5 - TRBV7-9
TGTGCCAGCAGCTTAGGGCAGGGGTCCACTGAAGCTTTCTTT CASSLGQGSTEAFF - TRBJ1-1 - TRBV7-8
TGTGCCAGCAGCTTGGGTCCGGGGGAGGGCTATGGCTACACCTTC CASSLGPGEGYGYTF - TRBJ1-2 - TRBV5-4
TGTGCCTGGTCGGGACAGGGAGTAGAAAAACTGTTTTTT CAWSGQGVEKLFF - TRBJ1-4 TRBD1 TRBV30
TGTGCCAGCAGTAGGATCGCGGCCGAGACCCAGTACTTC CASSRIAAETQYF - TRBJ2-5 - TRBV2
TGTGCCAGCTCACCACAGGGAGCCGGGGAGCTGTTTTTT CASSPQGAGELFF - TRBJ2-2 - TRBV18
TGTGCCAGTAGTACCTCCCTGGCCAGGACTTTTTCCTACGAGCAGTACTTC CASSTSLARTFSYEQYF - TRBJ2-7 - TRBV19
TGTGCCAGCAGCGTAGTTGGGAGCCCGTCGGACGAGCAGTACTTC CASSVVGSPSDEQYF - TRBJ2-7 - TRBV9
TGTGCCAGCAGCCAAGATCTGGGGAGCCAGAGAGAAGCTTTCTTT CASSQDLGSQREAFF - TRBJ1-1 - TRBV4-2
TGCAGCGCCCTGGGAGGTATAGGACAAGAGACCCAGTACTTC CSALGGIGQETQYF once TRBJ2-5 - TRBV29-1
TGTGCCAGTAGTGGTCCCCCCGGGACTAGCGGGAGAAATGGGCAGTACTTC CASSGPPGTSGRNGQYF - TRBJ2-7 TRBD2 TRBV19